A single sample is the source of the 20 T cell receptor beta chains below, sequenced in a study of STAT3 mutations in large granular lymphocyte leukemia. Study observations and caveats: At least one immunodominant TCR beta clonotype appeared in every T-cell large granular lymphocyte leukemia patient.

Clones were read by immunoSEQ multiplex PCR, and TCRdb kept only the in-frame ones, dropping some. The table records tens of thousands of clones, approximately 78% of them present only once. Their cognate antigens are unknown. The sequenced sample consisted of PBMCs. The source of these receptors is a human donor with T large granular lymphocyte leukemia. Some clones in this sample may be carry-over from other donors' samples.

V is TRBV20-1 and J is TRBJ2-1, with TRBD1 matching over 9 bases. CDR1 and CDR2 from the germline V gene are DFQATT and SNEGSKA (reference sequence). This CDR3 has 11 residues. The trim removed 4 bases at V and 14 bases at J, leaving 6 bases unmatched. The CDR3 region has the DNA TGCAGTGCTACCCGGACAGGGGATAAGTTCTTC. It translates to CSATRTGDKFF.

V and J are TRBV28 and TRBJ2-3, with D perhaps TRBD2 (5 bases). The CDR3 has 16 residues. From germline, CDR1 is MDHEN and CDR2 SYDVKM. Trimming stripped 5 bases from V and 2 bases from J, with 17 bases between. The CDR3 sequence: CASSRASLTITDTQYF. DNA of the CDR3: TGTGCCAGCAGTCGGGCTAGCCTCACCATCACAGATACGCAGTATTTT.

The chain joins TRBV28 to TRBJ1-2; 8 bases match TRBD1. J was trimmed by 6 bases and V by 6 bases; bases with no gene match: 9. The CDR3 spans 14 residues. CDR1 MDHEN and CDR2 SYDVKM come from the germline V gene. The CDR3 reads CASRPGQDSDGYTF. DNA for the CDR3: TGTGCCAGCAGACCGGGACAGGACTCGGATGGCTACACCTTC.

As DNA, the CDR3 is TGTGCCAGTAGCCCCAGCCCACCTTGGAACACCGGGGAGCTGTTTTTT. Its protein product is CASSPSPPWNTGELFF. J is TRBJ2-2 and V is TRBV19, with D unresolved. The germline V and J ends were trimmed by 6 bases and 1 base, with 15 bases remaining between them. In germline, CDR1 is LNHDA, CDR2 SQIVND (reference sequence). This CDR3 has 16 amino acids.

The chain employs TRBV18 and TRBJ1-1; no firm D call. The CDR3 sequence is 14 residues long. V lost 3 bases to trimming and J lost 0 bases, with 8 bases between them. Germline assignment: CDR1 KGHSH and CDR2 LQKENI. The CDR3 sequence: CASSPTGMNTEAFF. The CDR3 coding sequence is TGTGCCAGCTCACCCACCGGAATGAACACTGAAGCTTTCTTT.

V usage is TRBV6-1 and J usage is TRBJ1-2; D gene unclear. The CDR3 spans 12 residues. Trimming left V 1 base short and J 4 bases short, with 4 bases between. CDR1 and CDR2 (germline): MNHNS, SASEGT. This CDR3 is CASSEVAYGYTF. Here the CDR3 DNA reads TGTGCCAGCAGTGAAGTAGCCTATGGCTACACCTTC.

The chain couples TRBV5-1 to TRBJ2-5, with TRBD1 as a possible D gene (6 bases). The CDR3 covers 15 residues. CDR1 SGHRS and CDR2 YFSETQ come from the germline V gene. The germline V and J ends were trimmed by 0 bases and 3 bases, with 12 bases remaining between them. The CDR3 nucleotides are TGCGCCAGCAGCTTGGAAGGCCAGGGGAAAGAGACCCAGTACTTC. This sequence encodes CASSLEGQGKETQYF. Variable domain in full (rest from reference TRBV5-1 and TRBJ2-5): KAGVTQTPRYLIKTRGQQVTLSCSPISGHRSVSWYQQTPGQGLQFLFEYFSETQRNKGNFPGRFSGRQFSNSRSEMNVSTLELGDSALYLCASSLEGQGKETQYFGPGTRLLVL.

V gene TRBV11-3 combines with J gene TRBJ2-1, with TRBD2 matching over 8 bases. The germline gives CDR1 SGHNT, CDR2 YENEEA. Trimming removed 0 bases from V and 5 bases from J; junction bases left unmatched: 9. The CDR3 extends over 17 amino acids. The CDR3 spells CASSLDGTLAGDNEQFF. DNA for the CDR3: TGTGCCAGCAGCTTAGATGGCACGCTAGCGGGTGACAATGAGCAGTTCTTC.

The CDR3 DNA reads TGTGCCAGCAGCTTAGCACCGGGGGTAACCTACGAGCAGTACTTC. Amino acid sequence: CASSLAPGVTYEQYF. This chain connects TRBV7-2 to TRBJ2-7, with D maybe TRBD2 (6 bases). CDR1 and CDR2 (germline): SGHTA, FQGNSA. V was clipped by 0 bases and J by 2 bases, with 11 bases between them. This CDR3 has 15 amino acids.

This clone appeared a few times. J is TRBJ1-1 and V is TRBV18; D ambiguous. The V gene lost 2 bases and the J gene lost 2 bases, with 9 bases spanning the gap. The V gene's germline CDR1 is KGHSH and CDR2 LQKENI. The CDR3 runs 14 residues. The CDR3 coding sequence is TGTGCCAGCTCACCATTCGAAGAAAACACTGAAGCTTTCTTT. Translating gives CASSPFEENTEAFF.

This clone was detected a few times. The chain carries TRBV7-2 and TRBJ2-5; D is undetermined. The CDR3 contains 11 residues. Between the trimmed V and J ends, which lost 1 base and 5 bases, there was a span of 2 bases. Germline V gene lookup returns CDR1 SGHTA and CDR2 FQGNSA. CDR3 nucleotide sequence: TGTGCCAGCAGCTTAGTTGAGACCCAGTACTTC. This sequence encodes CASSLVETQYF.

The rearrangement uses TRBV5-4 and TRBJ2-6; D uncertain. This CDR3 has 15 residues. The germline CDR1 and CDR2 sequences are SGHNT and YYREEE (reference sequence). V was trimmed by 6 bases and J by 0 bases, leaving 10 bases between them. CDR3 region: CASTLPGSGANVLTF. DNA of the CDR3: TGTGCCAGCACCCTTCCCGGCTCTGGGGCCAACGTCCTGACTTTC.

V is TRBV7-8 and J is TRBJ2-2, with no clear D. The germline V and J ends were trimmed by 3 bases and 7 bases, with 9 bases remaining between them. Germline values: CDR1 SGHVS, CDR2 FQNEAQ. The CDR3 has 13 amino acids. CDR3: CASSLASRGELFF. The CDR3 region has the DNA TGTGCCAGCAGCTTGGCTTCCCGCGGGGAGCTGTTTTTT.

This chain links TRBV5-1 with TRBJ2-1, with a weak D call TRBD1 (5 bases). CDR1 and CDR2 (germline): SGHRS, YFSETQ. The CDR3 has 18 residues. Trimming removed 4 bases at V and 6 bases at J, with 26 bases between. The CDR3 loop is CASSRQPQTDPWSNEQFF. CDR3 coding DNA: TGCGCCAGCAGCCGACAGCCCCAGACAGACCCTTGGTCCAATGAGCAGTTCTTC. Full variable domain (missing parts from reference TRBV5-1 and TRBJ2-1): KAGVTQTPRYLIKTRGQQVTLSCSPISGHRSVSWYQQTPGQGLQFLFEYFSETQRNKGNFPGRFSGRQFSNSRSEMNVSTLELGDSALYLCASSRQPQTDPWSNEQFFGPGTRLTVL.

This clone was recorded only once. This chain joins TRBV19 and TRBJ2-1; 11 positions agree with TRBD2. Germline lookup yields CDR1 LNHDA and CDR2 SQIVND (reference sequence). The CDR3 contains 18 residues. With V trimmed by 6 bases and J by 0 bases, 10 bases remained unmatched. DNA of the CDR3: TGTGCCAGTAGACTAGCGGGGGCCTCCTTGAGCTCCTACAATGAGCAGTTCTTC. Its protein is CASRLAGASLSSYNEQFF.

As DNA, the CDR3 is TGTGCCAGCAGTGAAGGGCGGGGGGGACCCGGCACAGATACGCAGTATTTT. Protein product: CASSEGRGGPGTDTQYF. The genes are TRBV25-1 and TRBJ2-3, with 9 bases that match TRBD2. In germline, CDR1 is MGHDK, CDR2 SYGVNS. The CDR3 has 17 residues. Trimming removed 2 bases from V and 1 base from J; junction bases left unmatched: 7.

The V and J genes are TRBV2 and TRBJ2-2; D tentatively reads TRBD1 or TRBD2 (5 bases each). V was trimmed by 6 bases and J by 0 bases, leaving 8 bases between them. The length of the CDR3 is 14 residues. Germline lookup yields CDR1 SNHLY and CDR2 FYNNEI. The CDR3 sequence: CASRGTPNTGELFF. Here the CDR3 DNA reads TGTGCCAGCAGAGGGACCCCGAACACCGGGGAGCTGTTTTTT.

The chain links TRBV5-8 to TRBJ2-3, with a tentative D call TRBD1 (6 bases). Looked up from germline, CDR1 is SGHTS and CDR2 is YDEGEE. There are 15 residues in the CDR3. Trimming left V 4 bases short and J 3 bases short, with 15 bases between. The CDR3 region is CASSPGTRTTDTQYF. The CDR3 DNA sequence: TGTGCCAGCAGCCCCGGGACACGGACTACAGATACGCAGTATTTT.

This clone was observed a handful of times. This rearrangement joins TRBV11-2 to TRBJ1-6; a weak D match, TRBD1 (6 bases). Germline values: CDR1 SGHAT, CDR2 FQNNGV. The CDR3 has 16 amino acids. The ends were cut back, 6 bases at V and 7 bases at J, with 19 bases in the middle. CDR3 loop: CASRPPAVRGNSPLHF. CDR3 DNA sequence: TGTGCCAGCAGACCCCCTGCGGTCAGGGGAAATTCACCCCTCCACTTT.

This clone is a singleton in its sample. The V call is TRBV28, the J call TRBJ1-2, with 7 bases matching TRBD1. The CDR3 spans 13 residues. V lost 4 bases and J lost 8; bases outside the gene matches: 7. Per the germline V gene, CDR1 is MDHEN and CDR2 is SYDVKM. The chain's CDR3 is CASSWTGMLGYTF. As DNA, the CDR3 is TGTGCCAGCAGTTGGACAGGAATGTTAGGCTACACCTTC.